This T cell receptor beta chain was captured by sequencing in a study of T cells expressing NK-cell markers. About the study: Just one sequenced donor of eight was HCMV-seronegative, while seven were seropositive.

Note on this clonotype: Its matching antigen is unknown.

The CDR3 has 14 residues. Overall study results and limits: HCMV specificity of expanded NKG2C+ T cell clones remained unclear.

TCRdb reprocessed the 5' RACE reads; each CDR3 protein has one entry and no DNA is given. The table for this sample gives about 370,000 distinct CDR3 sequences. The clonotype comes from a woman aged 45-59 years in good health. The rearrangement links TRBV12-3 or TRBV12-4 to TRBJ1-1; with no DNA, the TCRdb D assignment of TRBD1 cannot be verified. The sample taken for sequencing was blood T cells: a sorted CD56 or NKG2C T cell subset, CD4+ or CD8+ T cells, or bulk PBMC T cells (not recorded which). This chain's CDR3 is CASWSGDRSTEAFF.